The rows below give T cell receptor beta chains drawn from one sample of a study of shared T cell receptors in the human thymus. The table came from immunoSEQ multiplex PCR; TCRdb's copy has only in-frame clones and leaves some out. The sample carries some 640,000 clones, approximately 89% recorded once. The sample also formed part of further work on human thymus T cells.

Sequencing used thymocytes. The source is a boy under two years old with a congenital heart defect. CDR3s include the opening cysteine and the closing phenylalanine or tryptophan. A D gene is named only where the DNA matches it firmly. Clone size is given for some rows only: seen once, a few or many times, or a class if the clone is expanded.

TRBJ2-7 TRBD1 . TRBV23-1 TGCGCCAGCAGTCCCGCCCATGGCGGGACAGGGGTGTACGAGCAGTACTTC CASSPAHGGTGVYEQYF
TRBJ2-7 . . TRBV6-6 TGTGCCAGCAGTTTTCGAATCGGTCCCTACGAGCAGTACTTC CASSFRIGPYEQYF
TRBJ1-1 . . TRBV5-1 TGCGCCAGCAGCTTTCCCCGAACAGGGCCGAACACTGAAGCTTTCTTT CASSFPRTGPNTEAFF
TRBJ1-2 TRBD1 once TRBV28 TGTGCCAGCAGTTATACAGGGGCAACCCACGAGGGGGATGGCTACACCTTC CASSYTGATHEGDGYTF
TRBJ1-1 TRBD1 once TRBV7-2 TGTGCCAGCAGCTTAAGGAGTGGACAGGGAGGCACTGAAGCTTTCTTT CASSLRSGQGGTEAFF
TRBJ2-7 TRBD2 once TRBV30 TGTGCCTGGAAGGCGGCGGGAGGCCCTAGCTCCTACGAGCAGTACTTC CAWKAAGGPSSYEQYF
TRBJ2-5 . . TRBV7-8 TGTGCCAGCAGCTTTGGAGGCGAGACCCAGTACTTC CASSFGGETQYF
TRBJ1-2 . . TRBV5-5 TGTGCCAGCAGCTTGGGACAGAACTATGGCTACACCTTC CASSLGQNYGYTF
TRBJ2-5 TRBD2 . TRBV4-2 TGTGCCAGCAGCCAAGAGGCTAGCGGGAGGCAAGAGACCCAGTACTTC CASSQEASGRQETQYF
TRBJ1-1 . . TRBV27 TGTGCCAGCAGTTTTACAGGAATTTGGAGGAACACTGAAGCTTTCTTT CASSFTGIWRNTEAFF
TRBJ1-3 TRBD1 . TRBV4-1 TGCGCCAGCAGCCAATACCTGGACAGGGGCGCGGGAAACACCATATATTTT CASSQYLDRGAGNTIYF
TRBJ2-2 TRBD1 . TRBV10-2 TGCGCCAGCAGGCCCGACAGGGGGCAAGGAGGGGAGCTGTTTTTT CASRPDRGQGGELFF
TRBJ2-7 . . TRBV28 TGTGCCAGCAGTTTATCCCCCCTCAGGGAAAGGGCCTCCTACGAGCAGTACTTC CASSLSPLRERASYEQYF
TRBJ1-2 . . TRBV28 TGTGCCAGCAGTTTGACCCCCTCCCCCGCACAGGGCTATGGCTACACCTTC CASSLTPSPAQGYGYTF
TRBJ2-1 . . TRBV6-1 TGTGCCAGCAGTGATTCGCGACAGTCCAACTACCACTACAATGAGCAGTTCTTC CASSDSRQSNYHYNEQFF
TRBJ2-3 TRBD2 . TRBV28 TGTGCCAGCAGTTGGCTAGCGGGAGTGGAGGATAGAACAGATACGCAGTATTTT CASSWLAGVEDRTDTQYF
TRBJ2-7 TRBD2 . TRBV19 TGTGCCAGTAGTCCCCTGCGGGAGGGGAGAGAGCAGTACTTC CASSPLREGREQYF
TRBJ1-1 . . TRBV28 TGTGCCAGCTGCAGTTTCAACACTGAAGCTTTCTTT CASCSFNTEAFF
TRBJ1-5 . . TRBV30 TGTGCCTGGAGTGTACTGGGACTTCCGAATCAGCCCCAGCATTTT CAWSVLGLPNQPQHF
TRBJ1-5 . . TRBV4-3 TGCGCCAGCAGCCAAGAAGGACTATGTCAGCCCCAGCATTTT CASSQEGLCQPQHF
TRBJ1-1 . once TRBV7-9 TGTGCCAGCAGCCCGACCCCGAGACCATACCAGGGTGATGAAGCTTTCTTT CASSPTPRPYQGDEAFF
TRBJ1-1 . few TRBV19 TGTGCCAGTAGTGAGCCCCTAGAGTTGGAAGCTTTCTTT CASSEPLELEAFF
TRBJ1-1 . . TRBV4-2 TGTGCCAGCAGCCAGACGGTCGCGGGGGTTGGCACTGAAGCTTTCTTT CASSQTVAGVGTEAFF
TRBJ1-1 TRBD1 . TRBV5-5 TGTGCCAGCAGCGAGGGACAGGGGGAATTGAACACTGAAGCTTTCTTT CASSEGQGELNTEAFF
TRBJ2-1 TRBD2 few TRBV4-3 TGCGCCAGCAGCCAAGAGCCCAGCGGGAGGGAGAGCTCCTACAATGAGCAGTTCTTC CASSQEPSGRESSYNEQFF
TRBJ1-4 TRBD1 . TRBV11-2 TGTGCCAGCAGCAAGGGACAGGTTGGTTTGGATGAAAAACTGTTTTTT CASSKGQVGLDEKLFF
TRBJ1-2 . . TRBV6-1 TGTGCCAGCAGACCCAATGACGGGGATAACTATGGCTACACCTTC CASRPNDGDNYGYTF
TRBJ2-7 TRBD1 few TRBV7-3 TGTGCCAGCAGCTTGGGCGGGACAGGCTACGAGCAGTACTTC CASSLGGTGYEQYF
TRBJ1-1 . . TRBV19 TGTGCCAGTAGTCGAGACTCCCGGGAGGGCACTGAAGCTTTCTTT CASSRDSREGTEAFF